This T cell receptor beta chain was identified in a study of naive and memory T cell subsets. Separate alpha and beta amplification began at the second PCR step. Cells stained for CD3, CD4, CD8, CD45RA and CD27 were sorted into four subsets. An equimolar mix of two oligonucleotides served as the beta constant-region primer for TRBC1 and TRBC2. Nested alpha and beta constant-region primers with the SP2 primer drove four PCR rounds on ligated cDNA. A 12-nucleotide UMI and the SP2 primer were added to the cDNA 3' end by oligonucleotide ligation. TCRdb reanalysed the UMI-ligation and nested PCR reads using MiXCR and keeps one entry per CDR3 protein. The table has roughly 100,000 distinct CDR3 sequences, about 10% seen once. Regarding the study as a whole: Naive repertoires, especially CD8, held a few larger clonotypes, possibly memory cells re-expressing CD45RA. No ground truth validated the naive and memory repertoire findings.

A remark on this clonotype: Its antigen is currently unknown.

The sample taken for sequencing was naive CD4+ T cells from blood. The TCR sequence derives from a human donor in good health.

Here the CDR3 reads CAISESMNTEAFF. In DNA, the CDR3 is TGTGCCATCAGTGAGTCGATGAACACTGAAGCTTTCTTT. The chain employs TRBV10-3 and TRBJ1-1; D remains ambiguous. The CDR3 length is 13 residues. V was trimmed by 0 bases and J by 0 bases, leaving 2 bases between them. CDR1 and CDR2 (germline): ENHRY, SYGVKD.